This T cell receptor (beta chain) was identified during a study of memory CD4+ T cells and cytomegalovirus serostatus. Study conclusions and caveats: Of approximately 160 reported CMV TCRbeta sequences, around 62 were found in memory CD4+ repertoires.

The CDR3 is made up of 16 amino acids. Trimming took 6 bases from V and 2 from J; bases not matched to a gene: 12. Germline V gene lookup returns CDR1 SNHLY and CDR2 FYNNEI. The sort gate was single viable CD3+CD4+CD8-CD45RO+ cells for memory CD4+ T cells. Serostatus was set by detecting CMV pp150, pp28, p38, p52 IgG. Using immunoSEQ multiplex PCR, the repertoire was profiled, and TCRdb retains in-frame clones only, with some absent. The table shows some 53,000 clones, with roughly 78% occurring only once. This clone appeared a few times. Antigen specificity is unknown. The source of this sequence is an adult in good health and CMV-seronegative. The V gene is TRBV2, the J gene TRBJ2-7, with 8 bases lining up with TRBD1. Sequencing input: memory CD4+ T cells from blood. CDR3 region: CASSVSGTGFTYEQYF. The CDR3 nucleotides read TGTGCCAGCAGCGTCTCAGGGACAGGTTTTACCTACGAGCAGTACTTC.